This passage covers 27 T cell receptor beta chains from one sample sequenced in a study of blood T cells in healthy people across ages. A J-beta primer mix and a sample-barcoded 5' primer were used in a second PCR of roughly 6 to 11 cycles. TCRdb fed the 5' RACE reads into MiXCR, producing one record per CDR3 protein. The table shows about 1.7 million distinct CDR3 sequences, with roughly 30% occurring only once. Material for sequencing was blood. The receptors come from a young woman in good health.

This clonotype was seen only a few times. The chain couples TRBV4-1 to TRBJ1-4, with D maybe TRBD1 (6 bases). Germline V gene data show CDR1 as MGHRA and CDR2 as YSYEKL. The V end lost 1 base, the J end lost 4 bases, and 10 bases lay between the germline ends. The CDR3 totals 15 residues. CDR3 in amino acids: CASSQADSLNEKLFF. The DNA of the CDR3 is TGCGCCAGCAGCCAAGCGGACAGCCTTAATGAAAAACTGTTTTTT.

This clonotype was found a few times. The rearrangement joins TRBV10-1 to TRBJ2-5; D assignment may be TRBD1 or TRBD2 (6 bases each). The germline gives CDR1 WNHNN, CDR2 SYGVQD (reference sequence). The CDR3 extends over 17 amino acids. V lost 0 bases and J 2 bases, leaving 16 bases between the germline ends. The CDR3 DNA sequence: TGCGCCAGCAGTGAGTCGATACTTCGGGGGCAACAAGAGACCCAGTACTTC. Amino acid sequence: CASSESILRGQQETQYF.

This chain joins TRBV7-2 and TRBJ2-1; D possibly corresponds to TRBD2 (6 bases). The CDR3 length is 14 residues. Germline loops: CDR1 SGHTA, CDR2 FQGNSA. V was pared by 5 bases and J by 10 bases, with 18 bases between. The CDR3 sequence is CASSRGGNPYEQFF. In nucleotides, the CDR3 is TGTGCCAGCAGCCGGGGCGGGAACCCCTACGAGCAGTTCTTC.

The chain recombines TRBV5-1 with TRBJ2-3; 7 bases map to TRBD2. This CDR3 spans 14 amino acids. Germline V gene sequence: CDR1 SGHRS, CDR2 YFSETQ. With 5 bases clipped from V and 6 bases from J, the junction kept 9 bases outside the gene matches. The CDR3: CASRKERESDTQYF. DNA of the CDR3: TGCGCCAGCAGGAAGGAGCGGGAATCGGATACGCAGTATTTT.

This clonotype has more than one count but fewer than ten. A much larger clone differs by one base, so this may be a read error. This chain connects TRBV10-2 to TRBJ2-7; 10 positions agree with TRBD2. V shed 7 bases and J 7 bases; nucleotides not matched to a gene: 13. CDR3 length equals 15 residues. CDR1 is WSHSY, CDR2 SAAADI, per germline. The CDR3 reads CASTRGAGGPGEQYF. The CDR3 region has the DNA TGCGCCAGCACGAGGGGAGCGGGAGGGCCGGGAGAGCAGTACTTC.

The J gene is TRBJ2-7, the V gene TRBV7-9, with D possibly being TRBD2 (6 bases). Looked up from germline, CDR1 is SEHNR and CDR2 is FQNEAQ (reference sequence). Trimming took 6 bases from V and 7 from J, leaving 16 bases between them. CDR3 length: 13 residues. The CDR3 sequence is CASRGEAWSEQYF. The CDR3, as DNA: TGTGCCAGCAGAGGGGAGGCCTGGTCGGAGCAGTACTTC.

This clonotype was counted a few times. The chain recombines TRBV11-2 with TRBJ2-2; D not certain. Germline V gives CDR1 SGHAT, CDR2 FQNNGV. The CDR3 is 14 amino acids. V lost 1 base and J 4 bases, leaving 7 bases between the germline ends. This CDR3 reads CASSLVRFTGELFF. The CDR3 DNA reads TGTGCCAGCAGCTTAGTAAGGTTCACCGGGGAGCTGTTTTTT.

The chain has TRBV19 and TRBJ1-2; 8 nucleotides align to TRBD1. The CDR3 sequence is 16 residues long. J gave up 3 bases and V 4 bases, and 10 bases lay outside the gene matches. CDR1 LNHDA and CDR2 SQIVND come from the germline V gene (reference sequence). As DNA, the CDR3 is TGTGCCAGTAGTACCCCCAGGACAGGGTTGGACTATGGCTACACCTTC. Translation: CASSTPRTGLDYGYTF. Filled out from reference TRBV19 and TRBJ1-2, the complete variable domain reads DGGITQSPKYLFRKEGQNVTLSCEQNLNHDAMYWYRQDPGQGLRLIYYSQIVNDFQKGDIAEGYSVSREKKESFPLTVTSAQKNPTAFYLCASSTPRTGLDYGYTFGSGTRLTVV.

The chain uses TRBV12-3 or TRBV12-4 and TRBJ1-1; D is undetermined. The CDR3 length is 14 residues. Trimming took 3 bases from V and 0 from J, leaving 8 bases between them. The DNA for the CDR3 is TGTGCCAGCAGTTTCCAGAGCATGAACACTGAAGCTTTCTTT. Translation: CASSFQSMNTEAFF.

This clonotype was seen only a few times. The chain recombines TRBV12-3 or TRBV12-4 with TRBJ2-5, with unresolved D. The CDR3 loop spans 13 amino acids. Trimming pared 8 bases from V and 5 bases from J, leaving 15 bases between. The chain's CDR3 is CASGEFFGETQYF. The CDR3 DNA is TGTGCCAGCGGTGAATTTTTCGGGGAGACCCAGTACTTC.

As for this clonotype: This may stem from a read error, because a much larger clone lies one nucleotide away. This sequence joins TRBV29-1 and TRBJ2-3, with 11 bases fitting TRBD1. Germline lookup yields CDR1 SQVTM and CDR2 ANQGSEA. The V and J ends lost 1 base and 3 bases, in that order; junction bases with no gene match: 3. The CDR3 contains 15 residues. CDR3 region: CSVEADRGRTDTQYF. CDR3 sequence (DNA): TGCAGCGTTGAAGCGGACAGGGGGCGAACAGATACGCAGTATTTT.

This clonotype was recorded a few times. The rearrangement links TRBV7-9 to TRBJ2-3; 15 nucleotides align to TRBD2. The CDR3 spans 16 residues. V was clipped by 5 bases and J by 6 bases; unmatched bases: 6. Germline V lookup: CDR1 SEHNR, CDR2 FQNEAQ (reference sequence). CDR3 region: CASSHGLAGGGDTQYF. Here the CDR3 DNA reads TGTGCCAGCAGCCATGGACTAGCGGGAGGGGGCGATACGCAGTATTTT.

The table lists this clonotype with many counts. CDR3 residues: CAISEAGYYGYTF. The CDR3 DNA is TGTGCCATCAGTGAGGCCGGGTACTATGGCTACACCTTC. The chain carries TRBV10-3 and TRBJ1-2; D is unclear. In germline, CDR1 is ENHRY, CDR2 SYGVKD. V shed 2 bases and J shed 3 bases, with 7 bases lying between them. The CDR3 consists of 13 residues.

The V gene is TRBV2, the J gene TRBJ2-5; D is ambiguous. Germline V CDR1 and CDR2: SNHLY, FYNNEI. The CDR3 totals 13 residues. The ends were cut back, 5 bases at V and 5 bases at J, with 12 bases in the middle. The CDR3 DNA reads as TGTGCCAGCAGTTACAGTTCTACTGAGACCCAGTACTTC. This translates into CASSYSSTETQYF.

This clonotype was seen only a few times. The chain couples TRBV5-1 to TRBJ2-1; 7 positions agree with TRBD2. J was trimmed by 9 bases and V by 1 base; bases with no gene match: 10. Germline CDR1 reads SGHRS; CDR2 reads YFSETQ. The CDR3 length is 15 residues. The CDR3 here is CASSLTSVEGSEQFF. The CDR3 region has the DNA TGCGCCAGCAGCTTGACTAGCGTCGAAGGATCTGAGCAGTTCTTC.

Comment on this clonotype: This may come from a read error, since a much larger clone is one base off. The rearrangement uses TRBV20-1 and TRBJ1-2; D gene ambiguous. The CDR3 has 17 residues. Germline V lookup: CDR1 DFQATT, CDR2 SNEGSKA (reference sequence). The CDR3 loop reads CSAPVPRATLGDYDYTF. For the CDR3, the DNA is TGCAGTGCTCCCGTACCCCGGGCCACCCTCGGAGACTATGACTACACCTTC.

This clonotype was seen many times. CDR3 DNA: TGTGCCAGCAGTTTTCAAGGGAGTGGACGATACGAGCAGTACTTC. Its protein is CASSFQGSGRYEQYF. The rearrangement uses TRBV12-3 or TRBV12-4 and TRBJ2-7; TRBD2 is a possible D gene (5 bases). This CDR3 has 15 residues. Trimming took off 3 bases at V and 4 bases at J, with 16 bases between the two ends.

For this clonotype: A junction boundary mismatches the germline segment, possibly from a read error. The gene calls are TRBV18 and TRBJ1-4; 7 nucleotides line up with TRBD1. Germline CDR1 KGHSH, CDR2 LQKENI. The CDR3 consists of 15 residues. The CDR3 nucleotides read TGCGCCAGCTCACCCGGGACAGCTATTAATGAAAAACTGTTTTTT. As protein: CASSPGTAINEKLFF.

The chain recombines TRBV20-1 with TRBJ1-4, with 8 nucleotides matching TRBD1. Germline V lookup: CDR1 DFQATT, CDR2 SNEGSKA (reference sequence). Trimming removed 6 bases from V and 4 bases from J; junction bases left unmatched: 10. There are 15 residues in the CDR3. The CDR3 region is CSAPGQGIFNEKLFF. The CDR3 bases are TGCAGTGCCCCTGGACAGGGCATCTTTAATGAAAAACTGTTTTTT.

Concerning this clonotype itself: Given the absence of the conserved phenylalanine or tryptophan at the CDR3 end, a read error is likely. The chain uses TRBV12-3 or TRBV12-4 and TRBJ2-5, with 7 positions matching TRBD2. With 2 bases clipped from V and 3 bases from J, the junction kept 0 bases outside the gene matches. This CDR3 contains 13 residues. The CDR3 is CASSLLAEETQYL. CDR3 in DNA: TGTGCCAGCAGTTTACTAGCGGAAGAGACCCAGTACCTC.

The chain couples TRBV12-3 or TRBV12-4 to TRBJ2-7; D remains unclear. This CDR3 is 13 amino acids long. Trimming removed 3 bases from V and 6 bases from J, with 12 bases in between. As DNA, the CDR3 is TGTGCCAGCAGTTTCTCACTAAAAGGCGAGCAGTACTTC. This codes for CASSFSLKGEQYF.

In its sample, this clonotype was seen a few times. The chain carries TRBV7-9 and TRBJ2-3, with D possibly being TRBD2 (5 bases). The germline V and J ends were trimmed by 6 bases and 3 bases, with 19 bases remaining between them. Germline CDR1 reads SEHNR; CDR2 reads FQNEAQ (reference sequence). The CDR3 has 16 residues. CDR3 sequence reads: CASSFPNGELTDTQYF. CDR3 bases: TGTGCCAGCAGTTTCCCAAACGGGGAGCTGACAGATACGCAGTATTTT.

This clonotype was found once. A much larger clone sits a single nucleotide away, making a read error possible. The CDR3 region is CSVDDKKAYEQYF. Written as DNA, the CDR3 is TGCAGCGTTGACGACAAGAAAGCCTACGAGCAGTACTTC. This chain joins TRBV29-1 and TRBJ2-7; no clear D gene. V gave up 3 bases and J gave up 2 bases, with 11 bases separating them. This CDR3 spans 13 amino acids. The germline V gene has CDR1 SQVTM and CDR2 ANQGSEA.

The chain uses TRBV10-3 and TRBJ1-5; 7 bases align to TRBD1. Germline V gene sequence: CDR1 ENHRY, CDR2 SYGVKD. J was trimmed by 1 base and V by 11 bases; bases with no gene match: 11. CDR3 length equals 15 residues. CDR3 sequence reads: CASGSGQASNQPQHF. The CDR3, as DNA: TGTGCCTCCGGGAGCGGACAGGCCAGCAATCAGCCCCAGCATTTT.

Regarding this clonotype: This may be a read error, as it is one base from a much larger clone. The chain couples TRBV10-3 to TRBJ2-7; maybe TRBD2 (6 bases). The ends were cut back, 8 bases at V and 2 bases at J, with 22 bases in the middle. Looked up from germline, CDR1 is ENHRY and CDR2 is SYGVKD. The CDR3 runs to 16 residues. The DNA for the CDR3 is TGTGCCATCGGGTCGGAACCCGCGGGGATTGCCTACGAGCAGTACTTC. It specifies CAIGSEPAGIAYEQYF.

This clonotype was detected many times. The rearrangement joins TRBV18 to TRBJ2-7; TRBD1 aligns across 10 bases. The V gene end was trimmed by 5 bases and the J gene end by 1 base; junction bases not matched to a gene: 5. Germline loops: CDR1 KGHSH, CDR2 LQKENI. This CDR3 is 15 amino acids long. CDR3 coding DNA: TGTGCCAGCTCAACCCGGGACAGGGGTTCCTACGAGCAGTACTTC. This codes for CASSTRDRGSYEQYF. The full variable domain, in which reference TRBV18 and TRBJ2-7 provide the parts outside the CDR3, is NAGVMQNPRHLVRRRGQEARLRCSPMKGHSHVYWYRQLPEEGLKFMVYLQKENIIDESGMPKERFSAEFPKEGPSILRIQQVVRGDSAAYFCASSTRDRGSYEQYFGPGTRLTVT.

Ten or more counts support this clonotype. This chain uses TRBV11-2 with TRBJ2-4; TRBD1 matches at 9 bases. The DNA matches TRBJ2-7 better at its end, which makes the J call doubtful. This CDR3 is built from 15 residues. Germline CDR1 is SGHAT and CDR2 is FQNNGV. CDR3 in amino acids: CASSLAGTGSHEQYF. In DNA, the CDR3 is TGTGCCAGCAGCTTGGCCGGGACAGGGTCCCACGAGCAGTACTTC.